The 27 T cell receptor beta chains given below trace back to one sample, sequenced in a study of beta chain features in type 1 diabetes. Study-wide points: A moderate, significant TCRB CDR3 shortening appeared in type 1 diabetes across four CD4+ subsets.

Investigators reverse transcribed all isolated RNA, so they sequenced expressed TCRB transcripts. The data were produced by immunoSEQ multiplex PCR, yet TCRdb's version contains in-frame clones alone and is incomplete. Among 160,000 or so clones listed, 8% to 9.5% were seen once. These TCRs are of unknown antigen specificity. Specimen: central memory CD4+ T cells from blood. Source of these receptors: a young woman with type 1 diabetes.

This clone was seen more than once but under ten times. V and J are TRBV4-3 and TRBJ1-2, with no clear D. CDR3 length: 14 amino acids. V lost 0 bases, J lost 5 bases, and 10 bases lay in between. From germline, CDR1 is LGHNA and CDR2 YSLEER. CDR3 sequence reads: CASSQDGWAYGYTF. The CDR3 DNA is TGCGCCAGCAGCCAAGATGGTTGGGCGTATGGCTACACCTTC.

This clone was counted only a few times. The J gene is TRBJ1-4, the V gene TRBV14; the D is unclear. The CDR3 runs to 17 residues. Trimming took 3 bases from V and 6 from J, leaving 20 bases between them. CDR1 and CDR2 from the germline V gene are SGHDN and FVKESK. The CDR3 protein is CASSQSFQSAYDEKLFF. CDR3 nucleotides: TGTGCCAGCAGCCAGTCCTTTCAGTCCGCTTATGATGAAAAACTGTTTTTT.

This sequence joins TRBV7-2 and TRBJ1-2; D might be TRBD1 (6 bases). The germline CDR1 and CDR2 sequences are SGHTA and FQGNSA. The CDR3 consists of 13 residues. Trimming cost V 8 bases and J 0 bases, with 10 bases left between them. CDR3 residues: CASRTGSNYGYTF. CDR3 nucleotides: TGTGCCAGCCGCACAGGGTCTAACTATGGCTACACCTTC.

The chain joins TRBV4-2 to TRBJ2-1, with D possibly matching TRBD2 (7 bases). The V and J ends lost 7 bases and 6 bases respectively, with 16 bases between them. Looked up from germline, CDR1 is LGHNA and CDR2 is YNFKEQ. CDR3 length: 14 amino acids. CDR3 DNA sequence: TGTGCCAGCAACGCGAGGGGGGGGATCAATGAGCAGTTCTTC. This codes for CASNARGGINEQFF.

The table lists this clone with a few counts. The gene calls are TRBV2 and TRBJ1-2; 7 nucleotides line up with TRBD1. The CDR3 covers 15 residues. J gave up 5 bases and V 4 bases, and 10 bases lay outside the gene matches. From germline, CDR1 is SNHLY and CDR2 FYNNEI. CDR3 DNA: TGTGCCAGCAGTGCGAGTAGGCCAGGGGGGTATGGCTACACCTTC. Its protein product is CASSASRPGGYGYTF. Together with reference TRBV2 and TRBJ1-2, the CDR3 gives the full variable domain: EPEVTQTPSHQVTQMGQEVILRCVPISNHLYFYWYRQILGQKVEFLVSFYNNEISEKSEIFDDQFSVERPDGSNFTLKIRSTKLEDSAMYFCASSASRPGGYGYTFGSGTRLTVV.

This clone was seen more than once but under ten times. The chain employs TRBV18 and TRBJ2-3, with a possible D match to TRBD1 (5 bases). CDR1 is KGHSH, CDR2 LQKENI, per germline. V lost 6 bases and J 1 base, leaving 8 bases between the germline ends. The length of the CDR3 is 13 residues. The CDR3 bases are TGTGCCAGCTCGGAAGGGGGCACAGATACGCAGTATTTT. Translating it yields CASSEGGTDTQYF.

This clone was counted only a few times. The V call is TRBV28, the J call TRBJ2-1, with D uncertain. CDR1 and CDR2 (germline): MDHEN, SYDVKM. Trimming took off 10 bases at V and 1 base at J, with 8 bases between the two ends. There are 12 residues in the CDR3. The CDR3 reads CATTGSYNEQFF. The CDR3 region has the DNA TGTGCCACCACCGGGTCCTACAATGAGCAGTTCTTC.

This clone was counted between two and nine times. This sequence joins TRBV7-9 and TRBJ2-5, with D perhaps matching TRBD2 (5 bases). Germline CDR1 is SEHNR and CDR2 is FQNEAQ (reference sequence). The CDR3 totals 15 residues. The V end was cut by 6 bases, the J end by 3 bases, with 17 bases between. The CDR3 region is CASSPGRKREETQYF. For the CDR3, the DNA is TGTGCCAGCAGTCCGGGGAGAAAGAGGGAAGAGACCCAGTACTTC.

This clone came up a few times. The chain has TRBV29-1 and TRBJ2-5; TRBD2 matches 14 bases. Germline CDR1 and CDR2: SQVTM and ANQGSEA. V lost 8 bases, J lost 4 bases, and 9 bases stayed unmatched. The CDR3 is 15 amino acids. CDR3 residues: CSFGLAGGLGETQYF. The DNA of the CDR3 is TGCAGCTTCGGACTAGCGGGAGGTTTGGGAGAGACCCAGTACTTC.

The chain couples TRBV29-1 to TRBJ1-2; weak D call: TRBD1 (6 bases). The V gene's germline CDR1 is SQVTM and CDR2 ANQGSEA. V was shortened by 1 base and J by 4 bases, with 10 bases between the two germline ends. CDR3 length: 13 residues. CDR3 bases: TGCAGCGTTGAAGTAGCCAGGGGCTATGGCTACACCTTC. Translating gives CSVEVARGYGYTF.

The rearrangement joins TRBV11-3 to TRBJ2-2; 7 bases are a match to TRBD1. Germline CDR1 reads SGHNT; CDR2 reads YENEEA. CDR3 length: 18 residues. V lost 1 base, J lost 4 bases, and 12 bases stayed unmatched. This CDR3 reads CASSLGRGRDSGTGELFF. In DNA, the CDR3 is TGTGCCAGCAGCTTAGGGAGAGGCAGGGACAGCGGCACCGGGGAGCTGTTTTTT.

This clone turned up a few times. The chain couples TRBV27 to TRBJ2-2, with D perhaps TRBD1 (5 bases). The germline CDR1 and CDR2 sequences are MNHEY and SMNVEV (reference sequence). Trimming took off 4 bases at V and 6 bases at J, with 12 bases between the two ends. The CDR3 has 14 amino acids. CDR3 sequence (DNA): TGTGCCAGCAGTTCCAACAGGAGAGCCGGGGAGCTGTTTTTT. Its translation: CASSSNRRAGELFF.

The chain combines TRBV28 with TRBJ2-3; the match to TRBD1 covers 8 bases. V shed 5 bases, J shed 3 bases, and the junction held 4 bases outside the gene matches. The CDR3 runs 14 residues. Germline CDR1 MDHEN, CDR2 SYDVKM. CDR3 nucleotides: TGTGCCAGCAGTCGGACAGGGAAGACAGATACGCAGTATTTT. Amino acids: CASSRTGKTDTQYF.

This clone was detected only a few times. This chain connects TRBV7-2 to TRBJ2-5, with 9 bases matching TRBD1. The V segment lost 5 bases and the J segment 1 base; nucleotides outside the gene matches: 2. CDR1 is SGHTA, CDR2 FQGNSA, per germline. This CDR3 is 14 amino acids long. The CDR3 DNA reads TGTGCCAGCAGCAGGACAGGGGTCCAAGAGACCCAGTACTTC. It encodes CASSRTGVQETQYF. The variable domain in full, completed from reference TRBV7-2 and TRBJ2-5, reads GAGVSQSPSNKVTEKGKDVELRCDPISGHTALYWYRQSLGQGLEFLIYFQGNSAPDKSGLPSDRFSAERTGGSVSTLTIQRTQQEDSAVYLCASSRTGVQETQYFGPGTRLLVL.

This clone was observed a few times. CDR3 bases: TGCAGCGCCGGGGAGGGGGTTAATTCACCCCTCCACTTT. Protein sequence: CSAGEGVNSPLHF. The rearrangement joins TRBV29-1 to TRBJ1-6; tentative D call: TRBD1 (6 bases). This CDR3 is built from 13 residues. Germline CDR1 reads SQVTM; CDR2 reads ANQGSEA. V lost 7 bases to trimming and J lost 6 bases, with 13 bases between them.

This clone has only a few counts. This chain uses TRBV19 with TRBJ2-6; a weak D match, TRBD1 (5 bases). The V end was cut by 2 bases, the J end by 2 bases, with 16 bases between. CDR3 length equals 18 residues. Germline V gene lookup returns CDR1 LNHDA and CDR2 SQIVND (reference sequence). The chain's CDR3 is CASSIQGLSGTGANVLTF. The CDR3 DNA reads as TGTGCCAGTAGTATACAGGGCCTCTCAGGGACTGGGGCCAACGTCCTGACTTTC.

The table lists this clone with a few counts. DNA for the CDR3: TGTGCCAGCAGCGCCCGCGGGGATACTAGCACAGATACGCAGTATTTT. It specifies CASSARGDTSTDTQYF. The J gene is TRBJ2-3, the V gene TRBV9, with D perhaps matching TRBD2 (6 bases). CDR1 and CDR2 from the germline V gene are SGDLS and YYNGEE. This CDR3 contains 16 residues. The ends were cut back, 3 bases at V and 0 bases at J, with 14 bases in the middle.

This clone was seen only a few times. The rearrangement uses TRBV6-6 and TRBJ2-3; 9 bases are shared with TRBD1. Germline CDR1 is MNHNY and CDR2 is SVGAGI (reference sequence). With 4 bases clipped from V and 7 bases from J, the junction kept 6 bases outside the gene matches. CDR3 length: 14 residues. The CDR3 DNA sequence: TGTGCCAGCAGTTCCGGGACAGGGACATATACGCAGTATTTT. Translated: CASSSGTGTYTQYF.

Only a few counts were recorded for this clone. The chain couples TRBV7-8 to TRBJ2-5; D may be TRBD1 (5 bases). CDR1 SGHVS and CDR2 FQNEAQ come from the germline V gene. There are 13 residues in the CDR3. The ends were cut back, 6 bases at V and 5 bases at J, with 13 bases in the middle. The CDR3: CASSRQLGETQYF. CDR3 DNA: TGTGCCAGCAGTCGACAGCTAGGGGAGACCCAGTACTTC.

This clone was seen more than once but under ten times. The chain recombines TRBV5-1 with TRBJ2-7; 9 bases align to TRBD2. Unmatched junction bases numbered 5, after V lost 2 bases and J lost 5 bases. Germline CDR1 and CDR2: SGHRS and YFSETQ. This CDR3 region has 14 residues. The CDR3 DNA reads TGCGCCAGCAGCTTAACTCCTAGCGGGGACGAGCAGTACTTC. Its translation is CASSLTPSGDEQYF.

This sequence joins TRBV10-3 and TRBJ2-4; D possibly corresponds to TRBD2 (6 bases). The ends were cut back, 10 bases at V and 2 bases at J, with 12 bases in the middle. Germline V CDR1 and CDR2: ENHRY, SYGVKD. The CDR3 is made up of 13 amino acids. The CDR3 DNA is TGTGCCACCTCGGGAGAAACCAAAAACATTCAGTACTTC. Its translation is CATSGETKNIQYF.

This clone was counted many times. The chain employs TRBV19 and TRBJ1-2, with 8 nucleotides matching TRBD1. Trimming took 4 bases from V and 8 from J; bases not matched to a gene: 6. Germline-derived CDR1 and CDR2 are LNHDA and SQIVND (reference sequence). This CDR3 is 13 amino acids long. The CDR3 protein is CASSTGQGWGYTF. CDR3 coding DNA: TGTGCCAGTAGTACCGGACAGGGATGGGGCTACACCTTC.

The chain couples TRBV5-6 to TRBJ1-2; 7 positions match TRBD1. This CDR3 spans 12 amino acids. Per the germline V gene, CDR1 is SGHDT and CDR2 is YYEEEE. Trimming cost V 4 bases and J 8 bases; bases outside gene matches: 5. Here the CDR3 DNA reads TGTGCCAGCAGCCCGGACAGGACGGGCTACACCTTC. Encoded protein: CASSPDRTGYTF.

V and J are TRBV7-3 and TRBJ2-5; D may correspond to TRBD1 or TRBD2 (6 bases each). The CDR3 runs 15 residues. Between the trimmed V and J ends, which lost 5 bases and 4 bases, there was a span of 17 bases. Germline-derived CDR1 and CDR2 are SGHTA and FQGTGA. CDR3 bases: TGTGCCAGCAGCCTAAGGGGGGAGCTCCGAGAGACCCAGTACTTC. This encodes CASSLRGELRETQYF. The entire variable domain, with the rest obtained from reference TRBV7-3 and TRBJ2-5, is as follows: GAGVSQTPSNKVTEKGKYVELRCDPISGHTALYWYRQSLGQGPEFLIYFQGTGAADDSGLPNDRFFAVRPEGSVSTLKIQRTERGDSAVYLCASSLRGELRETQYFGPGTRLLVL.

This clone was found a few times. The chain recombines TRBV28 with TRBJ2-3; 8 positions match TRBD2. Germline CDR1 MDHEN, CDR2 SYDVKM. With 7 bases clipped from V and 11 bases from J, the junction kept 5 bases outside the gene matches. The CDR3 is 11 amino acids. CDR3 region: CASNPGGRQYF. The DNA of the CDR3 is TGTGCCAGCAACCCGGGAGGGAGGCAGTATTTT.

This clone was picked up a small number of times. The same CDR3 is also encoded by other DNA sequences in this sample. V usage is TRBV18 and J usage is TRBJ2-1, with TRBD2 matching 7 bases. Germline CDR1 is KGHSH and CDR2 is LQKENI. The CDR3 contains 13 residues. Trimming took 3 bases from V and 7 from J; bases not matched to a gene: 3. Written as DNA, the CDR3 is TGTGCCAGCTCACCGGGACTACGAAATGAGCAGTTCTTC. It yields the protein CASSPGLRNEQFF.

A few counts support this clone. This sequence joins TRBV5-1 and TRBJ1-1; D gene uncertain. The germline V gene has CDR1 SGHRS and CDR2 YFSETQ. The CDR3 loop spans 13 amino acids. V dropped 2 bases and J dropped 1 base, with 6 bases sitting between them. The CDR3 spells CASSLQRNTEAFF. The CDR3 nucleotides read TGCGCCAGCAGCTTACAGAGGAACACTGAAGCTTTCTTT. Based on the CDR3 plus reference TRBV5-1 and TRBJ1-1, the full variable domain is KAGVTQTPRYLIKTRGQQVTLSCSPISGHRSVSWYQQTPGQGLQFLFEYFSETQRNKGNFPGRFSGRQFSNSRSEMNVSTLELGDSALYLCASSLQRNTEAFFGQGTRLTVV.